These 19 T cell receptor beta chains were all obtained from the same sample, sequenced in a study of cytotoxic CD8 clonotypes in ibrutinib-treated CLL. Sequenced by immunoSEQ multiplex PCR; TCRdb stores in-frame clones only, minus some. The sample includes approximately 100,000 clones, about 58% seen only once; the top ten take more than 35%. The sample here was PBMCs, taken after 24 months of ibrutinib treatment. The source is a human donor with chronic lymphocytic leukemia.

The CDR3 protein is CASSYSTSGGYNEQFF. The CDR3 nucleotides read TGCGCCAGCAGCTACTCGACTAGCGGGGGGTACAATGAGCAGTTCTTC. The chain carries TRBV5-1 and TRBJ2-1; 13 bases line up with TRBD2. This CDR3 spans 16 amino acids. From germline, CDR1 is SGHRS and CDR2 YFSETQ. V was clipped by 3 bases and J by 4 bases; unmatched bases: 4.

CDR3 nucleotide sequence: TGTGCCAGCAGCTTAGTTGGGGCCGGGGGCACAGATACGCAGTATTTT. It specifies CASSLVGAGGTDTQYF. This chain uses TRBV11-2 with TRBJ2-3; perhaps D is TRBD1 or TRBD2 (5 bases each). Germline lookup yields CDR1 SGHAT and CDR2 FQNNGV. V was clipped by 1 base and J by 1 base, with 12 bases between them. CDR3 length: 16 amino acids. The full variable domain, with the rest looked up from reference TRBV11-2 and TRBJ2-3, is EAGVAQSPRYKIIEKRQSVAFWCNPISGHATLYWYQQILGQGPKLLIQFQNNGVVDDSQLPKDRFSAERLKGVDSTLKIQPAKLEDSAVYLCASSLVGAGGTDTQYFGPGTRLTVL.

V gene TRBV2 combines with J gene TRBJ1-2; no clear D gene. Per the germline V gene, CDR1 is SNHLY and CDR2 is FYNNEI. The CDR3 is made up of 13 amino acids. V dropped 3 bases and J dropped 1 base, with 6 bases sitting between them. CDR3 sequence reads: CASSDSGNYGYTF. In DNA form, the CDR3 reads TGTGCCAGCAGTGATAGTGGTAACTATGGCTACACCTTC.

The V call is TRBV5-1, the J call TRBJ2-1; 7 bases match TRBD1. The CDR3 runs to 14 residues. The germline V gene has CDR1 SGHRS and CDR2 YFSETQ. The junction had 3 bases not matched to a gene; V was cut back by 4 bases and J by 2 bases. DNA for the CDR3: TGCGCCAGCAGCCCGGGACAGACCTACAATGAGCAGTTCTTC. Translation: CASSPGQTYNEQFF.

The rearrangement joins TRBV30 to TRBJ1-1, with a weak D call TRBD1 (6 bases). V was clipped by 0 bases and J by 9 bases, with 11 bases between them. The CDR3 totals 12 residues. The germline gives CDR1 GTSNPN, CDR2 SVGIG (reference sequence). The CDR3 here is CAWSVQGGQAFF. The DNA of the CDR3 is TGTGCCTGGAGTGTACAAGGGGGTCAAGCTTTCTTT.

This chain uses TRBV11-2 with TRBJ2-1; 7 bases fit TRBD1. V lost 6 bases and J lost 5; bases outside the gene matches: 7. There are 14 residues in the CDR3. The germline CDR1 and CDR2 sequences are SGHAT and FQNNGV. CDR3 bases: TGTGCCAGCAGATCGACAGGGCAAAACAATGAGCAGTTCTTC. This translates into CASRSTGQNNEQFF.

V is TRBV20-1 and J is TRBJ2-7; unclear D gene. Per germline, CDR1 DFQATT and CDR2 SNEGSKA (reference sequence). The CDR3 has 11 residues. Trimming removed 6 bases at V and 3 bases at J, with 9 bases between. The CDR3 bases are TGCAGTGCCAGGTTCGGCTACGAGCAGTACTTC. Translation gives CSARFGYEQYF.

This clone came up a few times. V gene TRBV7-9 combines with J gene TRBJ1-3; 10 bases align to TRBD1. CDR1 is SEHNR, CDR2 FQNEAQ, per germline (reference sequence). The CDR3 spans 17 residues. V lost 4 bases, J lost 0 bases, and 6 bases stayed unmatched. This CDR3 is CASSSGQGISSGNTIYF. The CDR3 coding sequence is TGTGCCAGCAGCTCGGGACAGGGGATAAGCTCTGGAAACACCATATATTTT.

This clone was seen more than once but under ten times. This sequence joins TRBV29-1 and TRBJ1-2, with a weak D call TRBD1 (6 bases). Germline assignment: CDR1 SQVTM and CDR2 ANQGSEA. The CDR3 spans 12 residues. V lost 3 bases to trimming and J lost 6 bases, with 11 bases between them. CDR3 nucleotide sequence: TGCAGCGTTGAGGGACACCTAGATGGCTACACCTTC. This codes for CSVEGHLDGYTF.

This chain connects TRBV2 to TRBJ1-6; 7 bases align to TRBD1. This CDR3 has 14 amino acids. After removal of 8 bases from V and 9 bases from J, the junction contained 10 bases not matched to a gene. Per the germline V gene, CDR1 is SNHLY and CDR2 is FYNNEI. The CDR3 loop is CASSTEAGGSPLHF. The CDR3 DNA reads as TGTGCCAGCTCCACGGAGGCAGGGGGTTCACCCCTCCACTTT.

The chain employs TRBV10-3 and TRBJ2-3, with D possibly TRBD2 on 6 matching bases. The CDR3 covers 12 residues. With 6 bases removed from V and 2 bases from J, the gap between germline ends came to 6 bases. CDR1 is ENHRY and CDR2 is SYGVKD in the germline V gene. The DNA for the CDR3 is TGTGCCATCAGGGACTACACAGATACGCAGTATTTT. It specifies CAIRDYTDTQYF.

Relative to its sample, this clone is medium-sized. Likely a read error: the CDR3 ends without its conserved phenylalanine or tryptophan. It is unclear where the CDR3 begins or ends on the DNA, so no DNA is shown, and the CDR3 is as TCRdb lists it. The rearrangement joins TRBV6-1 to TRBJ1-1. Germline CDR1 MNHNS, CDR2 SASEGT. The CDR3 is made up of 10 amino acids, end residues included. Here the CDR3 reads CASKFAGDGV.

V gene TRBV29-1 combines with J gene TRBJ2-7, with 8 bases matching TRBD1. The CDR3 runs to 16 residues. With V trimmed by 4 bases and J by 7 bases, 18 bases remained unmatched. Germline lookup yields CDR1 SQVTM and CDR2 ANQGSEA. CDR3 coding DNA: TGCAGCGTTGTTGAGGCCTGGTTACAGGGGGGCAGAGAGCAGTACTTC. As protein: CSVVEAWLQGGREQYF.

V is TRBV4-1 and J is TRBJ2-5; tentative D call: TRBD2 (6 bases). V lost 2 bases and J 5 bases, leaving 15 bases between the germline ends. Germline CDR1 is MGHRA and CDR2 is YSYEKL. The CDR3 length is 15 residues. CDR3 nucleotides: TGCGCCAGCAGCCAACTAGGTGGGGGGTTTGAGACCCAGTACTTC. Translated: CASSQLGGGFETQYF.

This chain joins TRBV10-2 and TRBJ1-4, with 8 bases aligning to TRBD1. Per the germline V gene, CDR1 is WSHSY and CDR2 is SAAADI. Trimming removed 2 bases from V and 7 bases from J; junction bases left unmatched: 6. The CDR3 length is 15 residues. As DNA, the CDR3 is TGCGCCAGCAGTGAGCATCTTACAGGGGGTGAAAAACTGTTTTTT. This gives the protein CASSEHLTGGEKLFF.

The V and J genes are TRBV9 and TRBJ1-1, with TRBD1 identical over 11 bases. J gave up 4 bases and V 3 bases, and 11 bases lay outside the gene matches. This CDR3 is 17 amino acids long. Germline CDR1 SGDLS, CDR2 YYNGEE. CDR3 nucleotide sequence: TGTGCCAGCAGCGCGAGGGACAGGGGGAAGGGGGGCACTGAAGCTTTCTTT. Translating gives CASSARDRGKGGTEAFF.

This clone has a handful of counts. The genes are TRBV30 and TRBJ2-2; 10 nucleotides agree with TRBD1. J lost 3 bases, V lost 4 bases, and 5 bases had no gene match. The germline gives CDR1 GTSNPN, CDR2 SVGIG (reference sequence). The CDR3 has 15 amino acids. This CDR3 reads CAWNPGTGDTGELFF. The CDR3 nucleotides are TGTGCCTGGAACCCCGGGACAGGGGACACCGGGGAGCTGTTTTTT.

With respect to this clone: The DNA is left out, because the CDR3 cannot be placed on it with certainty; the CDR3 is given as TCRdb lists it. The chain joins TRBV7-2 to TRBJ2-7. Germline assignment: CDR1 SGHTA and CDR2 FQGNSA. 12 amino acids form the CDR3, both terminal residues included. CDR3 loop: CASSSSSGQQYF.

The chain couples TRBV27 to TRBJ1-6, with 7 bases that match TRBD1. The CDR3 spans 14 residues. CDR1 and CDR2 from the germline V gene are MNHEY and SMNVEV (reference sequence). V lost 6 bases, J lost 7 bases, and 6 bases stayed unmatched. The CDR3, as DNA: TGTGCCAGCAGGTCGGGACAGAAGAATTCACCCCTCCACTTT. It is translated as CASRSGQKNSPLHF.